This entry lists 27 T cell receptor beta chains sequenced from one sample in a study of regulatory T cells in long-lasting Graves disease. Time point defined: persistent/refractory GD, antithyroid drugs over 5 years with positive TRAb. The TCR library was made from RNA that had been extracted from PBMCs in TRIzol. Construction of TCR beta libraries relied on iRepertoire HTBI primers and on Arm-PCR targeting CDR3 regions. TCRdb called the multiplex PCR reads again in MiXCR, with one record for every CDR3 protein. The top ten hold approximately 6.4% of the sample, which has around 450,000 distinct CDR3 sequences, roughly 21% seen once. Specimen: peripheral blood mononuclear cells (PBMCs), collected when the disease was refractory, from a patient treated with antithyroid drugs. These receptors originate from a female donor with Graves disease.

This clonotype was recorded at least ten times. V usage is TRBV7-3 and J usage is TRBJ1-2, with D tentatively TRBD1 (6 bases). Germline V lookup: CDR1 SGHTA, CDR2 FQGTGA. Deletions cut 0 bases from V and 4 bases from J, with 12 bases between. The CDR3 length is 15 residues. The CDR3 DNA is TGTGCCAGCAGCTTAACTCCCGGACAGATCTATGGCTACACCTTC. Protein sequence: CASSLTPGQIYGYTF.

In this sample, this clonotype turned up a few times. The chain employs TRBV7-2 and TRBJ2-2, with D unresolved. The V gene's germline CDR1 is SGHTA and CDR2 FQGNSA. The germline V and J ends were trimmed by 0 bases and 2 bases, with 10 bases remaining between them. The CDR3 has 16 amino acids. The CDR3 spells CASSLAFALNTGELFF. The CDR3 DNA follows: TGTGCCAGCAGCTTAGCGTTTGCGCTTAACACCGGGGAGCTGTTTTTT.

The chain couples TRBV5-1 to TRBJ2-7; tentatively, D is TRBD1 (5 bases). This CDR3 comprises 12 residues. The germline V and J ends were trimmed by 7 bases and 6 bases, with 14 bases remaining between them. Germline V gene lookup returns CDR1 SGHRS and CDR2 YFSETQ. The CDR3: CASGVQESEQYF. Written as DNA, the CDR3 is TGCGCCAGCGGGGTACAGGAATCCGAGCAGTACTTC.

This chain connects TRBV5-1 to TRBJ2-2; TRBD2 matches at 9 bases. The CDR3 is 16 residues long. Germline loops: CDR1 SGHRS, CDR2 YFSETQ. V shed 0 bases and J 5 bases; nucleotides not matched to a gene: 5. DNA for the CDR3: TGCGCCAGCAGCTTGGCCGGGACTAGCCGGACCGGGGAGCTGTTTTTT. Its translation: CASSLAGTSRTGELFF.

The genes are TRBV20-1 and TRBJ2-7; D is possibly TRBD2 (6 bases). Germline V gene lookup returns CDR1 DFQATT and CDR2 SNEGSKA (reference sequence). V lost 6 bases and J 3 bases, leaving 15 bases between the germline ends. The CDR3 length is 13 residues. CDR3: CSAWGVGIYEQYF. CDR3 coding DNA: TGCAGTGCCTGGGGGGTCGGCATCTACGAGCAGTACTTC.

The sample holds a few counts of this clonotype. This rearrangement joins TRBV19 to TRBJ2-7; D unresolved. Per the germline V gene, CDR1 is LNHDA and CDR2 is SQIVND (reference sequence). CDR3 length equals 13 residues. V lost 5 bases and J lost 2, with 10 bases in between. The CDR3 DNA follows: TGTGCCAGTAGTTGGGGTGAGGCCTACGAGCAGTACTTC. The encoded protein is CASSWGEAYEQYF.

This clonotype showed up just a few times. The gene calls are TRBV29-1 and TRBJ1-1, with TRBD1 as a possible D gene (6 bases). The CDR3 loop spans 16 amino acids. Looked up from germline, CDR1 is SQVTM and CDR2 is ANQGSEA. V lost 6 bases and J 0 bases, leaving 20 bases between the germline ends. The CDR3 sequence is CSVGGAGGYMNTEAFF. CDR3 sequence (DNA): TGCAGCGTGGGGGGCGCGGGGGGTTACATGAACACTGAAGCTTTCTTT.

This clonotype turned up a few times. The CDR3 nucleotides are TGCGCCAGCAGCCCGCGTCCCGGGACAGGCCAAGAGACCCAGTACTTC. This translates into CASSPRPGTGQETQYF. V and J are TRBV5-1 and TRBJ2-5, with 8 bases identical to TRBD1. In germline, CDR1 is SGHRS, CDR2 YFSETQ. V gave up 4 bases and J gave up 1 base; unmatched junction bases: 9. The CDR3 sequence is 16 residues long.

This clonotype was recorded at least ten times. The chain carries TRBV6-1 and TRBJ2-7; D may be TRBD1 (6 bases). Germline-derived CDR1 and CDR2 are MNHNS and SASEGT. The CDR3 is 13 residues long. The ends were cut back, 6 bases at V and 3 bases at J, with 12 bases in the middle. CDR3 loop: CASRPGHIYEQYF. The CDR3, as DNA: TGTGCCAGCAGACCGGGACACATCTACGAGCAGTACTTC.

This clonotype was seen repeatedly, ten times or more. The chain links TRBV2 to TRBJ1-1; no definite D call. The CDR3 runs to 14 residues. Germline assignment: CDR1 SNHLY and CDR2 FYNNEI. Trimming cost V 6 bases and J 5 bases, with 16 bases left between them. The CDR3 here is CASRLWGRGTEAFF. The CDR3 region has the DNA TGTGCCAGCAGACTGTGGGGAAGAGGTACTGAAGCTTTCTTT.

This clonotype was counted a few times. This rearrangement joins TRBV27 to TRBJ2-4; 7 bases agree with TRBD2. Germline V gene sequence: CDR1 MNHEY, CDR2 SMNVEV (reference sequence). The junction had 6 bases not matched to a gene; V was cut back by 3 bases and J by 7 bases. The length of the CDR3 is 14 residues. The CDR3 sequence: CASSFLADPNIQYF. The CDR3 DNA follows: TGTGCCAGCAGTTTCCTAGCGGATCCTAACATTCAGTACTTC.

With respect to this clonotype: This clone may be a read error of a much larger clone one base away. The CDR3 loop is CASSQANEQYF. The DNA of the CDR3 is TGTGCCAGCAGCCAAGCCAACGAGCAGTACTTC. This chain connects TRBV14 to TRBJ2-7, with D hard to call. CDR1 and CDR2 (germline): SGHDN, FVKESK. Between the trimmed V and J ends, which lost 1 base and 5 bases, there was a span of 3 bases. This CDR3 spans 11 amino acids.

This clonotype occurred a few times. The rearrangement uses TRBV10-3 and TRBJ2-2, with TRBD1 matching 10 bases. The CDR3 totals 14 residues. The germline V gene encodes CDR1 ENHRY and CDR2 SYGVKD. J gave up 5 bases and V 11 bases, and 8 bases lay outside the gene matches. The CDR3 is CASWDRGETGELFF. CDR3 DNA: TGTGCCTCCTGGGACAGGGGAGAGACCGGGGAGCTGTTTTTT.

This clonotype was seen a handful of times. This chain uses TRBV12-3 or TRBV12-4 with TRBJ1-3; D not resolved. V lost 2 bases and J 9 bases, leaving 11 bases between the germline ends. The CDR3 is 13 residues long. The chain's CDR3 is CASSLNRESTIYF. Here the CDR3 DNA reads TGTGCCAGCAGTTTAAACCGGGAGAGCACCATATATTTT.

This clonotype was seen only a few times. This chain connects TRBV7-2 to TRBJ1-3, with 10 nucleotides matching TRBD1. J was trimmed by 6 bases and V by 1 base; bases with no gene match: 9. CDR1 and CDR2 (germline): SGHTA, FQGNSA. CDR3 length: 17 amino acids. CDR3 protein: CASSLVGTGARPNTIYF. CDR3 DNA sequence: TGTGCCAGCAGCTTAGTCGGGACAGGGGCCCGCCCAAACACCATATATTTT.

The rearrangement joins TRBV3-1 to TRBJ2-7, with TRBD2 matching 12 bases. This CDR3 has 15 residues. Trimming removed 4 bases from V and 3 bases from J; junction bases left unmatched: 4. Germline CDR1 LGHDT, CDR2 YNNKEL (reference sequence). In nucleotides, the CDR3 is TGTGCCAGCAGCCGACAACTAGCGGGAGGCTACGAGCAGTACTTC. As protein: CASSRQLAGGYEQYF.

This clonotype was counted ten times or more. The chain uses TRBV2 and TRBJ2-7; D may correspond to TRBD1 or TRBD2 (5 bases each). The germline CDR1 and CDR2 sequences are SNHLY and FYNNEI. This CDR3 has 15 amino acids. Between the trimmed V and J ends, which lost 2 bases and 2 bases, there was a span of 13 bases. In DNA, the CDR3 is TGTGCCAGCAGTGAAATGGGGGATAGCGCCTACGAGCAGTACTTC. Translation: CASSEMGDSAYEQYF.

Concerning this clonotype: Possible read error: a much larger clone is one base away. The V and J genes are TRBV12-3 or TRBV12-4 and TRBJ1-1; 7 nucleotides match TRBD1. V dropped 8 bases and J dropped 1; count of bases not matched to a gene: 7. The CDR3 consists of 14 residues. Written as DNA, the CDR3 is TGTGCCAGCGGCACGGGACAGTGGAACACTGAAGCTTTCTTT. This gives the protein CASGTGQWNTEAFF.

The rearrangement links TRBV20-1 to TRBJ2-7, with D possibly called TRBD1 or TRBD2 (6 bases each). The V gene's germline CDR1 is DFQATT and CDR2 SNEGSKA (reference sequence). Trimming took 5 bases from V and 7 from J, leaving 18 bases between them. The length of the CDR3 is 13 residues. The CDR3 coding sequence is TGCAGTGCTGGGGCGCCGGGGGCTTGGGAGCAGTACTTC. This translates into CSAGAPGAWEQYF.

V gene TRBV9 combines with J gene TRBJ2-5; no reliable D call. With 0 bases removed from V and 5 bases from J, the gap between germline ends came to 14 bases. The CDR3 covers 15 residues. CDR1 SGDLS and CDR2 YYNGEE come from the germline V gene. The CDR3 loop is CASSVAEWGRETQYF. CDR3 coding DNA: TGTGCCAGCAGCGTAGCCGAGTGGGGAAGGGAGACCCAGTACTTC.

This clonotype was seen many times. Here the CDR3 reads CATSGGGSSYEQYF. DNA for the CDR3: TGTGCCACCTCGGGGGGGGGGAGCTCCTACGAGCAGTACTTC. The rearrangement joins TRBV28 to TRBJ2-7; 8 bases agree with TRBD2. This CDR3 contains 14 residues. V trimming: 10 bases; J trimming: 0 bases; junction bases outside the gene matches: 8. Germline CDR1 is MDHEN and CDR2 is SYDVKM.

This clonotype was found once. The chain joins TRBV20-1 to TRBJ2-5; D perhaps matches TRBD1 (6 bases). The CDR3 spans 18 residues. V was trimmed by 6 bases and J by 0 bases, leaving 26 bases between them. Germline V lookup: CDR1 DFQATT, CDR2 SNEGSKA (reference sequence). The CDR3, as DNA: TGCAGTGCACCCCCACGCGGACAGTATGATTGGTACCAAGAGACCCAGTACTTC. It codes for CSAPPRGQYDWYQETQYF.

The chain combines TRBV24-1 with TRBJ2-1; 9 bases match TRBD2. This CDR3 spans 14 amino acids. J lost 3 bases, V lost 7 bases, and 3 bases had no gene match. CDR1 is KGHDR and CDR2 is SFDVKD in the germline V gene. The CDR3 sequence is CATRKAGGYNEQFF. The CDR3 coding sequence is TGTGCCACCAGAAAAGCGGGAGGCTACAATGAGCAGTTCTTC.

Many counts were recorded for this clonotype. The chain recombines TRBV20-1 with TRBJ2-7; 7 nucleotides align to TRBD1. Germline V gene sequence: CDR1 DFQATT, CDR2 SNEGSKA (reference sequence). The CDR3 loop spans 15 amino acids. The ends lost 6 bases at V and 0 bases at J; junction bases unmatched: 11. The CDR3 region has the DNA TGCAGTGCCCGGAACAGGGGATCCCACTCCTACGAGCAGTACTTC. This translates into CSARNRGSHSYEQYF.

The J gene is TRBJ2-7, the V gene TRBV11-2; unclear D gene. Trimming removed 2 bases at V and 2 bases at J, with 7 bases between. Germline V gene data show CDR1 as SGHAT and CDR2 as FQNNGV. This CDR3 region has 13 residues. The CDR3, as DNA: TGTGCCAGCAGCTTAATGGACCCCTACGAGCAGTACTTC. This gives the protein CASSLMDPYEQYF.

The chain joins TRBV6-1 to TRBJ2-5, with D perhaps TRBD2 (6 bases). Between the trimmed V and J ends, which lost 8 bases and 9 bases, there was a span of 16 bases. The CDR3 runs to 12 residues. The germline V gene has CDR1 MNHNS and CDR2 SASEGT. The CDR3 nucleotides read TGTGCCAGCCGGGACCCAAGGGAGGCCCAGTACTTC. It encodes CASRDPREAQYF.

This clonotype was seen at least ten times. The rearrangement joins TRBV28 to TRBJ1-2, with a tentative D call TRBD1 (6 bases). The germline CDR1 and CDR2 sequences are MDHEN and SYDVKM. The ends were cut back, 7 bases at V and 5 bases at J, with 8 bases in the middle. This CDR3 spans 11 amino acids. The CDR3 is CASKGGYGYTF. CDR3 nucleotides: TGTGCCAGCAAGGGGGGGTATGGCTACACCTTC.